These 14 T cell receptor beta chains share one sample of origin, sequenced in a study of T-cell reconstitution after alpha-beta-depleted transplantation in children. Researchers prepared the TCRbeta library using unique molecular identifiers, the study reports. One entry per CDR3 protein results from TCRdb running MiXCR on the PCR reads. The sample lists about 600,000 distinct CDR3 sequences; roughly 13% were seen once. The sequences come from PBMCs, mostly from graft donor cells, collected 360 days after TCRalphabeta/CD19-depleted stem cell transplant. These receptors were collected from a male patient between 10 and 17 years old who had a stem cell transplant for acute myeloid leukemia, so the T cells may come from the graft donor.

The rearrangement links TRBV2 to TRBJ2-7; TRBD1 matches 10 bases. Germline CDR1 and CDR2: SNHLY and FYNNEI. V trimming: 6 bases; J trimming: 1 base; junction bases outside the gene matches: 12. This CDR3 is built from 17 residues. The CDR3 reads CASRDRGSHAPSYEQYF. In DNA, the CDR3 is TGTGCCAGCAGGGACAGGGGGTCACACGCACCTTCCTACGAGCAGTACTTC.

The chain carries TRBV6-2 or TRBV6-3 and TRBJ1-1; no clear D. Trimming stripped 3 bases from V and 0 bases from J, with 14 bases between. The CDR3 loop spans 16 amino acids. Germline V gene lookup returns CDR1 MNHEY and CDR2 SVGEGT. This CDR3 is CASSYLGYGMNTEAFF. The CDR3, as DNA: TGTGCCAGCAGTTATTTGGGCTACGGGATGAACACTGAAGCTTTCTTT.

This clonotype showed up just a few times. V gene TRBV10-3 combines with J gene TRBJ2-2; TRBD1 or TRBD2 may be the D gene (5 bases each). There are 10 residues in the CDR3. V lost 8 bases, J lost 7 bases, and 5 bases lay in between. Germline lookup yields CDR1 ENHRY and CDR2 SYGVKD. This CDR3 is CAIGGGELFF. For the CDR3, the DNA is TGTGCCATCGGGGGCGGGGAGCTGTTTTTT.

This clonotype has just a few counts. This chain joins TRBV7-3 and TRBJ1-2; D ambiguous. CDR1 and CDR2 (germline): SGHTA, FQGTGA. CDR3 size: 15 residues. V lost 5 bases to trimming and J lost 7 bases, with 20 bases between them. CDR3 sequence (DNA): TGTGCCAGCAGCCCCCAAGGACCGCGTCCGAGTGGCTACACCTTC. Protein product: CASSPQGPRPSGYTF.

The chain is built from TRBV7-9 and TRBJ2-5, with a possible D match to TRBD1 (6 bases). V was cut by 5 bases and J by 3 bases, with 13 bases left in between. Germline assignment: CDR1 SEHNR and CDR2 FQNEAQ (reference sequence). The CDR3 covers 14 residues. The CDR3 loop reads CASSRAGAKETQYF. The CDR3 DNA is TGTGCCAGCAGCCGAGCAGGGGCAAAAGAGACCCAGTACTTC. Looking up the rest from reference TRBV7-9 and TRBJ2-5 gives the full variable domain: DTGVSQNPRHKITKRGQNVTFRCDPISEHNRLYWYRQTLGQGPEFLTYFQNEAQLEKSRLLSDRFSAERPKGSFSTLEIQRTEQGDSAMYLCASSRAGAKETQYFGPGTRLLVL.

This clonotype has at least ten counts. The gene calls are TRBV5-1 and TRBJ2-4; 9 bases are a match to TRBD1. The V and J ends lost 0 bases and 7 bases, in that order; junction bases with no gene match: 5. The CDR3 length is 15 residues. Germline-derived CDR1 and CDR2 are SGHRS and YFSETQ. The CDR3 coding sequence is TGCGCCAGCAGCTTGGCCGGGACAGGGTATAACATTCAGTACTTC. Translation: CASSLAGTGYNIQYF.

This clonotype was observed a handful of times. In nucleotides, the CDR3 is TGCGCCAGCAGCGCCGTCGCGGGTGGGATAGATACGCAGTATTTT. Translating gives CASSAVAGGIDTQYF. The chain is built from TRBV5-1 and TRBJ2-3; D perhaps matches TRBD2 (5 bases). The CDR3 is 15 amino acids. Trimming removed 4 bases at V and 5 bases at J, with 17 bases between. In germline, CDR1 is SGHRS, CDR2 YFSETQ.

The chain combines TRBV5-5 with TRBJ2-7; TRBD1 might be the D (7 bases). Between the trimmed V and J ends, which lost 1 base and 9 bases, there was a span of 14 bases. The CDR3 sequence is 13 residues long. Germline assignment: CDR1 SGHKS and CDR2 YYEKEE (reference sequence). CDR3 loop: CASSLLQGTGQYF. The CDR3 DNA reads as TGTGCCAGCAGCTTGTTACAGGGGACTGGGCAGTACTTC.

The sample holds a few counts of this clonotype. The V call is TRBV18, the J call TRBJ1-5, with D possibly being TRBD1 (5 bases). From germline, CDR1 is KGHSH and CDR2 LQKENI. The CDR3 length is 15 residues. The V and J ends lost 2 bases and 0 bases respectively, with 8 bases between them. DNA for the CDR3: TGTGCCAGCTCACCATGGGGGTATAGCAATCAGCCCCAGCATTTT. Amino acid sequence: CASSPWGYSNQPQHF. Full variable domain (outside the CDR3, taken from reference TRBV18 and TRBJ1-5): NAGVMQNPRHLVRRRGQEARLRCSPMKGHSHVYWYRQLPEEGLKFMVYLQKENIIDESGMPKERFSAEFPKEGPSILRIQQVVRGDSAAYFCASSPWGYSNQPQHFGDGTRLSIL.

This clonotype was counted between two and nine times. The chain employs TRBV20-1 and TRBJ2-7; D not resolved. The CDR3 runs 14 residues. Germline assignment: CDR1 DFQATT and CDR2 SNEGSKA (reference sequence). Trimming took off 3 bases at V and 1 base at J, with 13 bases between the two ends. CDR3 sequence (DNA): TGCAGTGCTAGTGTTTGGGTTCTTTCCTACGAGCAGTACTTC. This translates into CSASVWVLSYEQYF.

In this sample, this clonotype turned up a few times. J is TRBJ1-1 and V is TRBV5-6; D is perhaps TRBD1 (5 bases). From germline, CDR1 is SGHDT and CDR2 YYEEEE. The CDR3 has 13 residues. The ends were cut back, 0 bases at V and 7 bases at J, with 10 bases in the middle. The CDR3 DNA sequence: TGTGCCAGCAGCTTGGCGGGGGGGGATGAAGCTTTCTTT. Protein: CASSLAGGDEAFF.

This clonotype was recorded at least ten times. The chain uses TRBV25-1 and TRBJ2-7; D may be TRBD1 (5 bases). V shed 3 bases and J shed 3 bases, with 15 bases lying between them. Germline CDR1 reads MGHDK; CDR2 reads SYGVNS. CDR3 length equals 15 residues. Here the CDR3 reads CASSDGRALFYEQYF. In DNA, the CDR3 is TGTGCCAGCAGTGATGGCAGGGCTTTATTCTACGAGCAGTACTTC.

The CDR3 DNA reads as TGTGCCAGCAGCTTAGTCTGGGGGCGAGCTAACTATGGCTACACCTTC. Translation gives CASSLVWGRANYGYTF. The rearrangement uses TRBV11-2 and TRBJ1-2; TRBD1 is a possible D gene (6 bases). CDR3 length: 16 amino acids. Germline lookup yields CDR1 SGHAT and CDR2 FQNNGV. With 1 base removed from V and 0 bases from J, the gap between germline ends came to 12 bases.

The chain joins TRBV29-1 to TRBJ2-7, with D hard to call. The V gene lost 1 base and the J gene lost 6 bases, with 4 bases spanning the gap. The CDR3 runs to 10 residues. Germline V lookup: CDR1 SQVTM, CDR2 ANQGSEA. The CDR3: CSVEGPEQYF. For the CDR3, the DNA is TGCAGCGTTGAAGGGCCCGAGCAGTACTTC.